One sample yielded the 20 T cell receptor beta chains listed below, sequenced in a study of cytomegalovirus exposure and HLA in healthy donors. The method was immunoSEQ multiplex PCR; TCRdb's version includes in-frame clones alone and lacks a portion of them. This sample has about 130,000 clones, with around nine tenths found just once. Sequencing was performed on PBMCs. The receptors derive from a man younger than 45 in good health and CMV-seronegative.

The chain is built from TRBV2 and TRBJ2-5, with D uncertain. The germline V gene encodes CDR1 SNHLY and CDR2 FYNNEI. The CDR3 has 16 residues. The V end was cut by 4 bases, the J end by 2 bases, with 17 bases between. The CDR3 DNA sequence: TGTGCCAGCAGTGGAATGTCCGTCGCCGGGCAAGAGACCCAGTACTTC. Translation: CASSGMSVAGQETQYF.

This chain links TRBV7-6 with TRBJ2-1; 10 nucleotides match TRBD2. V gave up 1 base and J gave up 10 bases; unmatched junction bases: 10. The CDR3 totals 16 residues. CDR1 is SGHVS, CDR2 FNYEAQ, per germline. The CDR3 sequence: CASSLVGASGSREQFF. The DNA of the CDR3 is TGTGCCAGCAGCTTAGTGGGGGCTAGCGGGAGTCGCGAGCAGTTCTTC.

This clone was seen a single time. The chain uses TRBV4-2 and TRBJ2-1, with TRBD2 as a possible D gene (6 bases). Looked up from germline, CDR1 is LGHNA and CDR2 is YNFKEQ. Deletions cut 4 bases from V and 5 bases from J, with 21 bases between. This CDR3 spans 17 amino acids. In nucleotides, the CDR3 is TGTGCCAGCAGCCTAGCGCCCTCGGGAGTAGGGCACAATGAGCAGTTCTTC. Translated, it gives CASSLAPSGVGHNEQFF.

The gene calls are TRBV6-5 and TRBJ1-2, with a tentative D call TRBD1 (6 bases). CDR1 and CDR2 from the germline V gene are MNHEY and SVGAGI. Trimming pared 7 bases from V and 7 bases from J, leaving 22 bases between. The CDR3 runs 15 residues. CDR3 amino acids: CASILGTHAAGGYTF. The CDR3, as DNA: TGTGCCAGCATCTTGGGGACACACGCTGCGGGTGGCTACACCTTC.

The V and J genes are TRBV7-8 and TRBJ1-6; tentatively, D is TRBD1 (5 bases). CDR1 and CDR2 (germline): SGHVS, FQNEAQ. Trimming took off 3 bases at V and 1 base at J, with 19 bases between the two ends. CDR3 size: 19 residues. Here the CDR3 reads CASSLIGGTGGSYNSPLHF. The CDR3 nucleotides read TGTGCCAGCAGCTTGATAGGTGGGACGGGGGGATCCTATAATTCACCCCTCCACTTT.

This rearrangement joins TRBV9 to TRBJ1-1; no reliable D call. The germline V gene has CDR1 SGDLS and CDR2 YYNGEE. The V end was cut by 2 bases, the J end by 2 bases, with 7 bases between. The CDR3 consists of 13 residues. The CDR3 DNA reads TGTGCCAGCAGCGTTTCCGGTAACACTGAAGCTTTCTTT. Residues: CASSVSGNTEAFF.

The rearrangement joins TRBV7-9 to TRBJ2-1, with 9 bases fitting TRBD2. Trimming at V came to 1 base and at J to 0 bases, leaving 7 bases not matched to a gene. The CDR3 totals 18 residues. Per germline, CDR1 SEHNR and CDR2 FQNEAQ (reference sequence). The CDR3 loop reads CASSLGGRGGNSYNEQFF. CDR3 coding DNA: TGTGCCAGCAGCTTAGGCGGGAGGGGCGGAAACTCCTACAATGAGCAGTTCTTC.

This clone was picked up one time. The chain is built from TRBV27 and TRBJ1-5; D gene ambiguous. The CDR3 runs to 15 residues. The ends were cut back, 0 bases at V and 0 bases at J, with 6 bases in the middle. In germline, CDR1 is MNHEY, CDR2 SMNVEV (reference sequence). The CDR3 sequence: CASSLSAYSNQPQHF. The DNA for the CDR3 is TGTGCCAGCAGTTTATCAGCATATAGCAATCAGCCCCAGCATTTT.

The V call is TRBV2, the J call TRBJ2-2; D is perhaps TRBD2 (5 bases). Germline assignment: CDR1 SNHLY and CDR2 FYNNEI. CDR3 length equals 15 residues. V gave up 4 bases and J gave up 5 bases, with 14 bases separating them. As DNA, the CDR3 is TGTGCCAGCAGTGGACCTACTAGGTCTACCGGGGAGCTGTTTTTT. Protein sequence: CASSGPTRSTGELFF. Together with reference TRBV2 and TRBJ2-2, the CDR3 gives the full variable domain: EPEVTQTPSHQVTQMGQEVILRCVPISNHLYFYWYRQILGQKVEFLVSFYNNEISEKSEIFDDQFSVERPDGSNFTLKIRSTKLEDSAMYFCASSGPTRSTGELFFGEGSRLTVL.

CDR3 sequence reads: CATSRDLAGPYNEQFF. The CDR3 DNA reads as TGTGCCACCAGCAGAGACCTAGCGGGCCCCTACAATGAGCAGTTCTTC. The chain couples TRBV15 to TRBJ2-1, with 8 bases lining up with TRBD2. The germline V gene has CDR1 LNHNV and CDR2 YYDKDF (reference sequence). CDR3 size: 16 residues. Trimming cost V 0 bases and J 2 bases; bases outside gene matches: 3.

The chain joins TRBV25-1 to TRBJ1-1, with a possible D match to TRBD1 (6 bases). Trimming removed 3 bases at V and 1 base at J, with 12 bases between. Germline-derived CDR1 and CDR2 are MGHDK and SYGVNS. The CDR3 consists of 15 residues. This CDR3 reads CASSEQGQKNTEAFF. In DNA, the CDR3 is TGTGCCAGCAGTGAGCAAGGACAGAAGAACACTGAAGCTTTCTTT.

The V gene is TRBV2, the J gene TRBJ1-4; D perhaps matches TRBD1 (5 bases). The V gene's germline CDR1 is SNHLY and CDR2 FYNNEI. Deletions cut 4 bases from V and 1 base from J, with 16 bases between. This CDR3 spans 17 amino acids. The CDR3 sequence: CASSAGLALGTNEKLFF. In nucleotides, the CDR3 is TGTGCCAGCAGTGCAGGGTTGGCCCTGGGAACTAATGAAAAACTGTTTTTT.

CDR3 bases: TGCGCCAGCAGCTTGGGAGGACTAGCGCGACACATGGCCCAGTACTTC. Its translation is CASSLGGLARHMAQYF. The chain is built from TRBV5-1 and TRBJ2-5; 9 nucleotides agree with TRBD2. Germline CDR1 reads SGHRS; CDR2 reads YFSETQ. V lost 0 bases and J lost 9; bases outside the gene matches: 12. The CDR3 covers 16 residues.

The CDR3 sequence: CASSERGPRGGYTF. CDR3 DNA sequence: TGTGCCAGCAGTGAAAGGGGACCCCGGGGGGGCTACACCTTC. This sequence joins TRBV6-1 and TRBJ1-2; weak D call: TRBD1 (5 bases). Trimming shortened V by 2 bases and J by 8 bases, and 15 bases separated the two germline ends. The germline CDR1 and CDR2 sequences are MNHNS and SASEGT. This CDR3 comprises 14 residues.

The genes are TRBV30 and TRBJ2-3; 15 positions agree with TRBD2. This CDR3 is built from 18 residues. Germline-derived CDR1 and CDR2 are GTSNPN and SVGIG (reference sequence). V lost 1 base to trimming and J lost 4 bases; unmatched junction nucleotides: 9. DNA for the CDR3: TGTGCCTGGAGTGCCACCGGGACTAGCGGGAGGACCCCAGATACGCAGTATTTT. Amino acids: CAWSATGTSGRTPDTQYF.

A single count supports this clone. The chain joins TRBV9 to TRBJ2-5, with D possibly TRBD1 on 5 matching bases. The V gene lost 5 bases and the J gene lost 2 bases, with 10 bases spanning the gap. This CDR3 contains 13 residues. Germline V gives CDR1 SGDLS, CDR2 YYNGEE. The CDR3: CASSQTVQETQYF. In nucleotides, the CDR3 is TGTGCCAGCAGTCAGACAGTTCAAGAGACCCAGTACTTC.

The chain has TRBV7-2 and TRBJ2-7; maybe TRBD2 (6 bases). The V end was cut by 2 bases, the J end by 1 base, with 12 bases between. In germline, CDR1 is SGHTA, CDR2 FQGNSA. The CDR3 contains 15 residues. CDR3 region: CASSLTAGTSYEQYF. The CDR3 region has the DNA TGTGCCAGCAGCTTAACGGCGGGGACGTCCTACGAGCAGTACTTC.

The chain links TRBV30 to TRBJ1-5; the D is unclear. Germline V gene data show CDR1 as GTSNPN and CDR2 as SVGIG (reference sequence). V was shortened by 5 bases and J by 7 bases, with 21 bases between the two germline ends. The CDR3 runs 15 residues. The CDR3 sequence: CAWGNIGGGGQPQHF. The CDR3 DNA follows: TGTGCCTGGGGGAACATAGGCGGAGGTGGACAGCCCCAGCATTTT.

CDR3 amino acids: CASSLLGDRSYEQYF. The DNA for the CDR3 is TGTGCCAGCAGCTTATTAGGGGACAGATCCTACGAGCAGTACTTC. V gene TRBV7-9 combines with J gene TRBJ2-7, with TRBD1 matching 7 bases. V lost 2 bases to trimming and J lost 1 base; unmatched junction nucleotides: 5. The CDR3 consists of 15 residues. Germline assignment: CDR1 SEHNR and CDR2 FQNEAQ (reference sequence).

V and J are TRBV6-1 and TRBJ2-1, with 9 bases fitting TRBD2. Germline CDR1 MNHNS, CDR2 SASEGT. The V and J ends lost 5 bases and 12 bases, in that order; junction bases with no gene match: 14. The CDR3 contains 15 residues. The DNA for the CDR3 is TGTGCCAGCAGTCCCCGGGTAGCGGGAGACTCTTCGCAGTTCTTC. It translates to CASSPRVAGDSSQFF.